The rows below give T cell receptor beta chains drawn from one sample of a study of cytomegalovirus exposure and HLA in healthy donors. The repertoire was sequenced with immunoSEQ multiplex PCR; TCRdb's copy has only in-frame clones and lacks some. Of fewer than 250,000 clones listed, roughly 80% are singletons. The sample comprised PBMCs. These TCRs come from a man aged 30 to 39 in good health and CMV-seronegative. CDR3s include the opening cysteine and the closing phenylalanine or tryptophan. D genes are given only for firm matches. Not all rows give a size; the values are once, few, many and, for expanded clones, a class.

V	J	size	D	CDR3	DNA
TRBV2	TRBJ2-5	few	TRBD2	CASSTPGLAGGYSGETQYF	TGTGCCAGCAGTACCCCGGGACTAGCGGGGGGATATTCGGGAGAGACCCAGTACTTC
TRBV7-8	TRBJ2-2	-	-	CASSLGLHFTGELFF	TGTGCCAGCAGCTTAGGACTGCACTTCACCGGGGAGCTGTTTTTT
TRBV6-1	TRBJ1-6	-	TRBD1	CASSERDRDPTTPNSPLHF	TGTGCCAGCAGCGAACGAGACAGGGACCCTACCACGCCAAATTCACCCCTCCACTTT
TRBV2	TRBJ2-1	-	TRBD1	CASRGFGQDRPNEQFF	TGTGCCAGCAGGGGGTTCGGACAGGATAGACCCAATGAGCAGTTCTTC
TRBV7-9	TRBJ2-6	-	TRBD1	CASSSPRGPGANVLTF	TGTGCCAGCAGCTCACCTAGGGGGCCAGGGGCCAACGTCCTGACTTTC
TRBV2	TRBJ1-6	-	-	CASSEGDKQVRPLHF	TGTGCCAGCAGTGAAGGGGACAAGCAGGTGAGACCCCTCCACTTT
TRBV6-5	TRBJ1-1	-	-	CASSPTGNYEAFF	TGTGCCAGCAGTCCCACAGGGAACTATGAAGCTTTCTTT
TRBV10-3	TRBJ1-5	-	-	CAISIEQGSQPQHF	TGTGCCATCAGTATTGAACAGGGAAGTCAGCCCCAGCATTTT
TRBV15	TRBJ1-2	once	-	CATSRQGGDYGYTF	TGTGCCACCAGCAGACAGGGCGGAGACTATGGCTACACCTTC
TRBV6-1	TRBJ2-1	-	TRBD2	CASSGPGTSMNEQFF	TGTGCCAGCAGTGGCCCCGGGACTAGCATGAATGAGCAGTTCTTC
TRBV7-6	TRBJ1-1	-	TRBD1	CASSFPGGTEAFF	TGTGCCAGCAGCTTTCCAGGGGGCACTGAAGCTTTCTTT
TRBV2	TRBJ2-1	-	TRBD1	CASSPPTGARYNEQFF	TGTGCCAGCAGTCCCCCCACAGGGGCGAGATACAATGAGCAGTTCTTC
TRBV6-1	TRBJ2-7	few	-	CASSEAPGSPYEQYF	TGTGCCAGCAGTGAGGCTCCGGGTTCTCCCTACGAGCAGTACTTC
TRBV19	TRBJ1-1	-	TRBD1	CASTPGTGVGWERAFF	TGTGCCAGTACCCCCGGGACAGGGGTGGGGTGGGAGAGAGCTTTCTTT
TRBV18	TRBJ2-6	-	-	CASSPTQVSGASVLTF	TGTGCCAGCTCACCCACTCAGGTCTCTGGGGCCAGCGTCCTGACTTTC
TRBV6-7	TRBJ2-1	-	TRBD2	CASSYKCRQAGGSVRNEQFF	TGTGCCAGCAGTTACAAGTGTAGGCAAGCGGGGGGTTCTGTTCGCAATGAGCAGTTCTTC
TRBV10-2	TRBJ2-2	-	TRBD2	CASIGGGITGELFF	TGCGCCAGCATAGGCGGGGGTATCACCGGGGAGCTGTTTTTT
TRBV9	TRBJ2-2	once	TRBD2	CASSPETSLHGELFF	TGTGCCAGCAGCCCTGAGACTAGCCTACACGGGGAGCTGTTTTTT
TRBV4-2	TRBJ2-1	-	TRBD2	CASSQEWAGGPTRNEQFF	TGTGCCAGCAGCCAAGAGTGGGCGGGGGGGCCGACCCGCAATGAGCAGTTCTTC
TRBV28	TRBJ2-5	-	TRBD2	CASTGGQETQYF	TGTGCCAGCACCGGGGGGCAAGAGACCCAGTACTTC
TRBV9	TRBJ1-2	-	-	CASSPTDSPPYGYTF	TGTGCCAGCAGCCCTACAGACAGCCCGCCCTATGGCTACACCTTC
TRBV5-4	TRBJ1-2	-	TRBD1	CASSFGQGGAYGYTF	TGTGCCAGCAGCTTTGGACAGGGGGGGGCGTATGGCTACACCTTC
TRBV27	TRBJ2-5	-	-	CASSPYWTDETQYF	TGTGCCAGCAGTCCCTACTGGACAGATGAGACCCAGTACTTC
TRBV6-1	TRBJ1-4	-	-	CASSEEEGTQTTNEKLFF	TGTGCCAGCAGTGAAGAGGAGGGGACGCAGACAACTAATGAAAAACTGTTTTTT
TRBV28	TRBJ1-1	-	-	CASRAVGWTEAFF	TGTGCCAGCAGAGCCGTCGGTTGGACTGAAGCTTTCTTT
TRBV28	TRBJ1-2	-	-	CASSGQPNYGYTF	TGTGCCAGCAGCGGACAGCCTAACTATGGCTACACCTTC
TRBV5-1	TRBJ2-5	-	TRBD2	CASRTSGFQETQYF	TGCGCCAGCAGGACTAGCGGATTCCAAGAGACCCAGTACTTC
TRBV6-1	TRBJ2-3	-	TRBD2	CASSVTSGGLGTDTQYF	TGTGCCAGCAGTGTTACTAGCGGGGGCCTCGGCACAGATACGCAGTATTTT
TRBV7-9	TRBJ2-1	-	-	CASSLEISPPPREQFF	TGTGCCAGCAGCTTAGAAATATCGCCGCCACCCAGGGAGCAGTTCTTC
TRBV7-9	TRBJ2-3	once	TRBD1	CASSSGQGSDTQYF	TGTGCCAGCAGCTCGGGACAGGGATCGGATACGCAGTATTTT
TRBV7-2	TRBJ1-2	-	-	CASSLEWGSPYGYTF	TGTGCCAGCAGCTTAGAATGGGGCAGTCCATATGGCTACACCTTC
TRBV9	TRBJ1-3	once	-	CASSVEPPGSGNTIYF	TGTGCCAGCAGCGTAGAGCCTCCGGGCTCTGGAAACACCATATATTTT
TRBV7-2	TRBJ2-7	-	-	CASSPGRRAHYEQYF	TGTGCCAGCAGCCCGGGCCGCAGGGCCCATTACGAGCAGTACTTC
TRBV19	TRBJ1-3	-	-	CASSTAISGNTIYF	TGTGCCAGTAGTACAGCGATCTCTGGAAACACCATATATTTT
TRBV7-8	TRBJ2-3	-	TRBD1	CASSGGQGGSGYF	TGTGCCAGCAGCGGGGGACAGGGGGGATCGGGGTATTTT
TRBV28	TRBJ1-2	-	-	CASYDSYGYTF	TGTGCCAGCTACGACAGCTATGGCTACACCTTC
TRBV15	TRBJ1-5	-	-	CATSTSLEGGNQPQHF	TGTGCCACCAGCACTTCTTTAGAGGGTGGCAATCAGCCCCAGCATTTT
TRBV28	TRBJ2-7	-	TRBD1	CASRPTGASNEQYF	TGTGCCAGCAGGCCTACAGGGGCGTCTAACGAGCAGTACTTC
TRBV4-3	TRBJ2-5	-	-	CASSLLGPGVGEGGAGETQYF	TGCGCCAGCAGCCTTCTAGGGCCAGGGGTCGGAGAAGGGGGGGCTGGAGAGACCCAGTACTTC
TRBV10-1	TRBJ2-2	-	-	CASSAEMNTGELFF	TGCGCCAGCAGTGCCGAGATGAACACCGGGGAGCTGTTTTTT
TRBV5-6	TRBJ1-6	-	-	CASSRQPGLINSPLHF	TGTGCCAGCAGCCGACAACCGGGACTGATTAATTCACCCCTCCACTTT
TRBV6-4	TRBJ1-2	-	-	CASSDAGYGYTF	TGTGCCAGCAGTGACGCCGGCTATGGCTACACCTTC
TRBV6-6	TRBJ1-2	few	TRBD1	CASSYGGDRIYGYTF	TGTGCCAGCAGTTACGGTGGGGACAGGATCTATGGCTACACCTTC
TRBV29-1	TRBJ2-7	-	-	CSVEGRGNYEQYF	TGCAGCGTTGAAGGTCGCGGCAACTACGAGCAGTACTTC
TRBV7-8	TRBJ2-7	-	-	CASSLGLGVYEQYF	TGTGCCAGCAGCTTAGGCCTTGGAGTGTACGAGCAGTACTTC
TRBV27	TRBJ1-1	-	TRBD1	CASTYGQGETEAFF	TGTGCCAGCACCTACGGACAGGGAGAAACTGAAGCTTTCTTT
TRBV28	TRBJ1-1	-	TRBD1	CASRLQGAVTEAFF	TGTGCCAGTCGTCTACAGGGGGCGGTCACTGAAGCTTTCTTT
TRBV5-1	TRBJ1-2	-	-	CASSLPGNGYTF	TGCGCCAGCAGCTTGCCCGGGAATGGCTACACCTTC
TRBV4-3	TRBJ2-7	-	TRBD1	CASSQAVGDSLPVAF	TGCGCCAGCAGCCAAGCTGTGGGGGACAGTCTCCCCGTGGCGTTC
TRBV6-6	TRBJ2-1	once	TRBD2	CASSFLGGGSYNEQFF	TGTGCCAGCAGTTTCCTTGGCGGGGGCTCCTACAATGAGCAGTTCTTC
TRBV5-6	TRBJ1-2	-	TRBD1	CASSFQPGQSNYGYTF	TGTGCCAGCAGCTTTCAACCGGGACAGTCTAACTATGGCTACACCTTC
TRBV5-1	TRBJ1-1	-	-	CASSKEGGGTEAFF	TGCGCCAGCAGCAAAGAGGGGGGGGGCACTGAAGCTTTCTTT
TRBV5-1	TRBJ1-3	-	-	CASSRDNSGNTIYF	TGCGCCAGCAGCCGGGACAACTCTGGAAACACCATATATTTT